This T cell receptor beta chain was sequenced during a study of spatial heterogeneity in lung cancer. The CDR3 runs to 14 residues. The germline gives CDR1 SGHVS, CDR2 FQNEAQ. With 4 bases removed from V and 1 base from J, the gap between germline ends came to 10 bases. The time point is: sample taken at primary tumor resection. This clonotype ranks as medium-sized. Its cognate antigen is unknown. TCR cDNA molecules each carried a unique molecular identifier. TCRdb used MiXCR to reprocess the 5' RACE reads, holding one entry per CDR3 protein. Among some 3,500 distinct CDR3 sequences listed, 7.5% to 8.5% were seen once. Overall study findings and caveats: Tumors with more nonsynonymous mutations had more expanded intratumoral alpha and beta TCRs.

Sequencing was performed on lung tumor tissue, taken at surgery. The source of this sequence is a male donor with early-stage non-small cell lung cancer. The chain combines TRBV7-8 with TRBJ2-5; tentative D call: TRBD1 (6 bases). CDR3 loop: CASSSVRGQETQYF. The CDR3 nucleotides read TGTGCCAGCAGCTCCGTCAGGGGCCAAGAGACCCAGTACTTC.